This T cell receptor (beta chain) came from a study of molecular identifiers for immune sequencing clone quantification. As to this clonotype: Its antigen is currently unknown.

General observations from the study: Whereas clones above 20 RNA copies held under 1% of naive-cell molecules, they held over 98% of effector molecules.

Germline CDR1 reads SGDLS; CDR2 reads YYNGEE. V gave up 2 bases and J gave up 6 bases; unmatched junction bases: 5. The CDR3 totals 14 residues. TCRdb re-called the PCR reads with MiXCR, one entry per CDR3 protein. The sample has more than 450,000 distinct CDR3 sequences, about a fifth seen once. Source material: naive CD8+ T cells from blood, with Jurkat cell RNA spiked in. Subset reported: FACS-sorted CD8+CD4-CCR7+CD45RA+ naive T cells. This receptor was identified in a human donor in good health. Some libraries in this study had Jurkat cell RNA spiked in. This chain joins TRBV9 and TRBJ2-3, with TRBD1 matching over 8 bases. CDR3 coding DNA: TGTGCCAGCAGCGTGGCAGGGGGCATGGATACGCAGTATTTT. The encoded protein is CASSVAGGMDTQYF.